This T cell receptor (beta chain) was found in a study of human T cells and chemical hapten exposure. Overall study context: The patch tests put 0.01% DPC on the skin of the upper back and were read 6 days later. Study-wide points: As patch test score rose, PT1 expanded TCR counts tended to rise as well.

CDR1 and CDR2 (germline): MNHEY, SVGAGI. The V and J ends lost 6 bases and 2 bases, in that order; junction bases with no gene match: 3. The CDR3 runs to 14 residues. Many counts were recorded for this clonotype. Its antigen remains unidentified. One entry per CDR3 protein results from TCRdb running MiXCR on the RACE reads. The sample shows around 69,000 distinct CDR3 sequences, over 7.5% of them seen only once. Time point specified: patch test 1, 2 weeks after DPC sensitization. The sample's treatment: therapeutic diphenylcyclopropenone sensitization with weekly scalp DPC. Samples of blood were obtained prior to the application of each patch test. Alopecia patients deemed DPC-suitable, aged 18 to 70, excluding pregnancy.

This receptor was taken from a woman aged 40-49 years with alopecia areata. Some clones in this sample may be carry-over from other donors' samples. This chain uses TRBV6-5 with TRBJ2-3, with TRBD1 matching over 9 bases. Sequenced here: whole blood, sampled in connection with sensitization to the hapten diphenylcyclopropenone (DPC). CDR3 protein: CASRYRGHTDTQYF. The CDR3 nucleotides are TGTGCCAGCAGGTACAGGGGGCACACAGATACGCAGTATTTT.